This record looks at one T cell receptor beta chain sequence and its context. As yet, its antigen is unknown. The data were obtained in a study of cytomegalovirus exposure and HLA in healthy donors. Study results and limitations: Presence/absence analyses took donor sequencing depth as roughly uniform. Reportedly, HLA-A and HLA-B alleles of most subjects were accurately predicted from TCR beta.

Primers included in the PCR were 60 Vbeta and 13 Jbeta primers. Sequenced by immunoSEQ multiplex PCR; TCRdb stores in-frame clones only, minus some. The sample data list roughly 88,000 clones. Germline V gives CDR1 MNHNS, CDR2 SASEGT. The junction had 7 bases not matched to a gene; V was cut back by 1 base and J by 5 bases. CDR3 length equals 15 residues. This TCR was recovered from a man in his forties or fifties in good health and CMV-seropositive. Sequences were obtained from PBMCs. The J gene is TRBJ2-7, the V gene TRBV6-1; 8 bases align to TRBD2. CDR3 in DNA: TGTGCCAGCAGTGAAGGGAGCGGGAGTAGTGACGAGCAGTACTTC. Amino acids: CASSEGSGSSDEQYF.